Following are 7 T cell receptor beta chains from one sample sequenced in a study of cytomegalovirus exposure and HLA in healthy donors. Researchers ran the PCR with 60 Vbeta and 13 Jbeta primers. Data came from immunoSEQ multiplex PCR; TCRdb stores just in-frame clones and leaves some out. The sample records 250,000 to 300,000 clones, just under 85% being singletons. Sequencing was carried out using PBMCs. These receptors were taken from a woman between 40 and 55 years old in good health and CMV-seropositive.

The V call is TRBV6-5, the J call TRBJ2-5, with D possibly TRBD1 on 5 matching bases. The assigned J gene may be wrong: the sequence end matches TRBJ2-7 better. From germline, CDR1 is MNHEY and CDR2 SVGAGI. The CDR3 contains 14 residues. The CDR3 here is CASSYSQGTYEQYF. The CDR3 region has the DNA TGTGCCAGCAGTTACTCGCAGGGAACCTACGAGCAGTACTTC.

The J gene is TRBJ1-1, the V gene TRBV5-6; the D is unclear. The CDR3 sequence is 14 residues long. Trimming took 1 base from V and 0 from J, leaving 7 bases between them. Germline lookup yields CDR1 SGHDT and CDR2 YYEEEE. CDR3 loop: CASSLTALNTEAFF. The CDR3 DNA reads as TGTGCCAGCAGCTTGACAGCCTTGAACACTGAAGCTTTCTTT.

The CDR3 sequence is CASSTASGVYGYTF. The CDR3 nucleotides are TGTGCCAGCAGTACCGCATCCGGGGTCTATGGCTACACCTTC. The chain uses TRBV27 and TRBJ1-2, with D unclear. The V gene lost 5 bases and the J gene lost 4 bases, with 14 bases spanning the gap. CDR3 length equals 14 residues. The germline V gene encodes CDR1 MNHEY and CDR2 SMNVEV (reference sequence).

V gene TRBV7-9 combines with J gene TRBJ1-3; D is possibly TRBD1 (6 bases). The germline CDR1 and CDR2 sequences are SEHNR and FQNEAQ (reference sequence). This CDR3 spans 14 amino acids. Trimming pared 6 bases from V and 4 bases from J, leaving 13 bases between. CDR3 in DNA: TGTGCCAGCAGGCCACAGGGTTCCGGAAACACCATATATTTT. This sequence encodes CASRPQGSGNTIYF.

The chain carries TRBV2 and TRBJ1-1; D is possibly TRBD1 (5 bases). The CDR3 length is 13 residues. CDR1 and CDR2 from the germline V gene are SNHLY and FYNNEI. V lost 7 bases and J lost 2, with 11 bases in between. The CDR3 sequence: CASNPGLNTEAFF. DNA of the CDR3: TGTGCCAGCAATCCAGGGTTAAACACTGAAGCTTTCTTT.

The chain couples TRBV7-6 to TRBJ1-2; TRBD1 matches at 9 bases. Germline loops: CDR1 SGHVS, CDR2 FNYEAQ. This CDR3 is built from 13 residues. J lost 10 bases, V lost 2 bases, and 5 bases had no gene match. The CDR3 reads CASSLRDRASYTF. The CDR3 DNA reads TGTGCCAGCAGCTTAAGGGACAGGGCCTCCTACACCTTC.

The chain is built from TRBV7-9 and TRBJ1-2, with a tentative D call TRBD1 (5 bases). V dropped 8 bases and J dropped 2 bases, with 12 bases sitting between them. The CDR3 covers 13 residues. From germline, CDR1 is SEHNR and CDR2 FQNEAQ (reference sequence). The CDR3 coding sequence is TGTGCCAGCGCGCGGGACGGAAACTATGGCTACACCTTC. It specifies CASARDGNYGYTF. Full variable domain (rest looked up from reference TRBV7-9 and TRBJ1-2): DTGVSQNPRHKITKRGQNVTFRCDPISEHNRLYWYRQTLGQGPEFLTYFQNEAQLEKSRLLSDRFSAERPKGSFSTLEIQRTEQGDSAMYLCASARDGNYGYTFGSGTRLTVV.